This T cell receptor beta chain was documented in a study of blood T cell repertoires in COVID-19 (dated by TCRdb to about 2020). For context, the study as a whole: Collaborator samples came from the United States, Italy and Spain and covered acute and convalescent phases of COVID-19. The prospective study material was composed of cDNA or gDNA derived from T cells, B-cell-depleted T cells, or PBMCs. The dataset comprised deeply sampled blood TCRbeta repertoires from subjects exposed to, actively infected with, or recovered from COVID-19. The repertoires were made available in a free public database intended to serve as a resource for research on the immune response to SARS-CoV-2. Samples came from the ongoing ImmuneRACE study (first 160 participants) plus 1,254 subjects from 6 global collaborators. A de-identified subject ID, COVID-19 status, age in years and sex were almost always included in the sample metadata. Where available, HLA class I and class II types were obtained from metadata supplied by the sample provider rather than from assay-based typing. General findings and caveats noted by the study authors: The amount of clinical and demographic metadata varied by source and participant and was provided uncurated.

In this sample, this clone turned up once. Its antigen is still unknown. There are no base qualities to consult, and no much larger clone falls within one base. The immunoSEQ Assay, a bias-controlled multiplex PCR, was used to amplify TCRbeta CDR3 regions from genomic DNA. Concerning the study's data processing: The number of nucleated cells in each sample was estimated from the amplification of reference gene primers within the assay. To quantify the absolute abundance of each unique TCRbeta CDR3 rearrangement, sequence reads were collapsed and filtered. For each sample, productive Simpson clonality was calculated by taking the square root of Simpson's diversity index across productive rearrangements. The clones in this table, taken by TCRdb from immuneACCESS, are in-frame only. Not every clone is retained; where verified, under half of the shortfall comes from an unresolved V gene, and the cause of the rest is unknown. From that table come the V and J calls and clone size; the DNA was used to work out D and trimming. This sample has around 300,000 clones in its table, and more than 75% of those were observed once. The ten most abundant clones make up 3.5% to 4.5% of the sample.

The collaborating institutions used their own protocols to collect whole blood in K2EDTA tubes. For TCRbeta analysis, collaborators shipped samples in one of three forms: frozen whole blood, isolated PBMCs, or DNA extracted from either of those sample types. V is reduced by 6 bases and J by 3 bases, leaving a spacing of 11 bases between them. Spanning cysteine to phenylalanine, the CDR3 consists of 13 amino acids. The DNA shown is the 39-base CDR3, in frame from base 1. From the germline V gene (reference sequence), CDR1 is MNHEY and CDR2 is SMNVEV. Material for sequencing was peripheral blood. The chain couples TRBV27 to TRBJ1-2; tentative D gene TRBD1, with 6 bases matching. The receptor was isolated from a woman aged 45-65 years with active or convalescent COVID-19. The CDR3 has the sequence CASRLGQYYGYTF. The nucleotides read TGTGCCAGCAGACTCGGACAGTACTATGGCTACACCTTC.